These 8 T cell receptor beta chains share one sample of origin, sequenced in a study of Ad26.COV2.S vaccination and SARS-CoV-2 variants. Generated by immunoSEQ multiplex PCR, the TCRdb table keeps only in-frame clones and is missing some. Among over 450,000 clones listed, 89% were seen once. Stated treatment: some 19 received Ad26.COV2.S at low or high dose, single or two shots; roughly five received placebo; per-sample allocation not given. Sampling was done on day 63 after the first vaccine or placebo injection. The material sequenced was peripheral blood, taken in a trial of Ad26.COV2.S vaccine versus placebo. The origin of the receptors is a person aged 18-60 years who received the Ad26.COV2.S COVID-19 vaccine or a placebo.

The chain is built from TRBV28 and TRBJ2-1; TRBD2 aligns across 9 bases. The junction had 3 bases not matched to a gene; V was cut back by 2 bases and J by 4 bases. This CDR3 has 15 residues. Looked up from germline, CDR1 is MDHEN and CDR2 is SYDVKM. The CDR3 sequence is CASSLRLAGYNEQFF. DNA of the CDR3: TGTGCCAGCAGTTTAAGGCTAGCGGGATACAATGAGCAGTTCTTC.

The chain joins TRBV6-5 to TRBJ1-1; D remains ambiguous. Germline assignment: CDR1 MNHEY and CDR2 SVGAGI. The CDR3 has 14 residues. V lost 0 bases and J lost 1, with 6 bases in between. The CDR3 protein is CASSYSTRNTEAFF. The CDR3 nucleotides read TGTGCCAGCAGTTACTCAACAAGGAACACTGAAGCTTTCTTT.

The chain combines TRBV28 with TRBJ1-5; D gene unclear. CDR1 MDHEN and CDR2 SYDVKM come from the germline V gene. This CDR3 has 12 amino acids. V was trimmed by 7 bases and J by 5 bases, leaving 9 bases between them. The CDR3 reads CASTAEDQPQHF. The CDR3 DNA follows: TGTGCCAGCACGGCAGAGGATCAGCCCCAGCATTTT.

This rearrangement joins TRBV27 to TRBJ1-4, with TRBD1 matching 7 bases. This CDR3 is built from 14 residues. V lost 5 bases and J lost 6; bases outside the gene matches: 6. Germline values: CDR1 MNHEY, CDR2 SMNVEV (reference sequence). The DNA for the CDR3 is TGTGCCAGCAGTCCTAGGGGGCCGGATGAAAAACTGTTTTTT. Translation gives CASSPRGPDEKLFF.

This rearrangement joins TRBV6-2 or TRBV6-3 to TRBJ2-7; D is unresolved. Germline loops: CDR1 MNHEY, CDR2 SVGEGT. The CDR3 extends over 13 amino acids. The germline V and J ends were trimmed by 2 bases and 3 bases, with 8 bases remaining between them. This CDR3 is CASSYRPDYEQYF. For the CDR3, the DNA is TGTGCCAGCAGTTACAGGCCGGACTACGAGCAGTACTTC.

The table lists this clone with a count of one. V usage is TRBV6-6 and J usage is TRBJ2-7; 9 bases match TRBD1. The CDR3 loop spans 15 amino acids. Germline assignment: CDR1 MNHNY and CDR2 SVGAGI (reference sequence). V was pared by 6 bases and J by 3 bases, with 9 bases of the junction left unmatched. The CDR3 coding sequence is TGTGCCAGCAGCCCAAGGACAGGGGTGCTCTACGAGCAGTACTTC. Protein sequence: CASSPRTGVLYEQYF.

The chain joins TRBV4-3 to TRBJ1-1, with 7 bases lining up with TRBD1. V was pared by 5 bases and J by 3 bases, with 9 bases of the junction left unmatched. Germline CDR1 reads LGHNA; CDR2 reads YSLEER. The CDR3 length is 15 residues. CDR3 nucleotide sequence: TGCGCCAGCAGCTGGGGGGCAGGGGGATACACTGAAGCTTTCTTT. It translates to CASSWGAGGYTEAFF.

This chain links TRBV19 with TRBJ2-1; 8 nucleotides agree with TRBD2. Germline V gene data show CDR1 as LNHDA and CDR2 as SQIVND (reference sequence). The V and J ends lost 11 bases and 5 bases, in that order; junction bases with no gene match: 11. The CDR3 consists of 14 residues. Here the CDR3 reads CAAGGKRRNNEQFF. The DNA of the CDR3 is TGTGCCGCGGGGGGTAAGCGGCGAAACAATGAGCAGTTCTTC.